What follows describes a single T cell receptor (beta chain). This same CDR3 is encoded by further DNA sequences in the sample. Here immunoSEQ multiplex PCR was the method, and the copy in TCRdb shows in-frame clones only, minus some. The sample holds about 1.4 million clones; 96% are singletons and the top ten take about 1%. The germline gives CDR1 SGHNT, CDR2 YENEEA. V lost 3 bases and J lost 3, with 10 bases in between. The CDR3 sequence is 14 residues long. The record originates from a study of shared clonotypes between healthy human individuals. This clonotype was sampled from a man aged 25 to 40 in good health. The sequencing input was naive CD4+ T cells sorted from blood. Regarding subset: CD45RA+ positively selected. The chain joins TRBV11-3 to TRBJ2-3, with D perhaps given as TRBD1 or TRBD2 (5 bases each). CDR3 sequence: CASSLGRTTDTQYF. In DNA form, the CDR3 reads TGTGCCAGCAGCTTGGGACGTACGACAGATACGCAGTATTTT.